The present T cell receptor (beta chain) was sequenced within a study of blood T cells in healthy people across ages. Study-wide points: A roughly linear fall in TCR beta diversity per million T cells was seen with increasing age.

Those donating, healthy Caucasian individuals from Russia, were aged roughly 6 to 95. This CDR3 comprises 22 residues. It was with a sample-barcoded 5' primer and a J-beta primer mix that a second PCR of roughly 7 to 12 cycles was run. Using its own MiXCR run on the 5' RACE reads, TCRdb lists one record per CDR3 protein. Of about 730,000 distinct CDR3 sequences listed, roughly 43% are singletons. This clonotype is a singleton in its sample. Its antigen is unidentified. The sample consisted of blood. This clonotype originated in an older woman in good health. The rearrangement joins TRBV21-1 to TRBJ2-7; TRBD1 is the table's D call, not checked against the DNA. TRBV21-1 is tagged as a pseudogene. The CDR3 region is CASSKDLGQGENRMSTAYEQYF. Written as DNA, the CDR3 is TGTGCCAGCAGCAAAGATTTGGGACAGGGCGAAAACCGGATGAGTACAGCCTACGAGCAGTACTTC.